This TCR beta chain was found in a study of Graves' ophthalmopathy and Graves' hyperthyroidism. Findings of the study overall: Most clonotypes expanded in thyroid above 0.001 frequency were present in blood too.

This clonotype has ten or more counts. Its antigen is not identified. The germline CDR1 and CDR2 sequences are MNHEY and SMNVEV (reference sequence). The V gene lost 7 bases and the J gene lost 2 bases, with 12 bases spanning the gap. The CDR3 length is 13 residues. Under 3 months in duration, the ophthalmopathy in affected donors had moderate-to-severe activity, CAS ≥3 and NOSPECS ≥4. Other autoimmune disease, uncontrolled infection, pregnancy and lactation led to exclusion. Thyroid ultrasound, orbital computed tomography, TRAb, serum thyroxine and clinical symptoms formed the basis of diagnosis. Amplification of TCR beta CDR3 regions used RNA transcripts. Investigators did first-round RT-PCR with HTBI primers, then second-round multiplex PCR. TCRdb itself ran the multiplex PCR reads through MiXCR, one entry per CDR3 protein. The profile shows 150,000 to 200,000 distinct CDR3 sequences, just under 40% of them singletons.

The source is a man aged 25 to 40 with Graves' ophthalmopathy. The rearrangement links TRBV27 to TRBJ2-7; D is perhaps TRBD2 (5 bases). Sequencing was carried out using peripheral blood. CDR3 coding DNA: TGTGCCAGCACCCCACCCGGGACCTACGAGCAGTACTTC. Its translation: CASTPPGTYEQYF.